This TCR beta chain derives from a study of early T cells in non-severe SARS-CoV-2 infection. The CDR3 length is 12 residues. The germline V and J ends were trimmed by 6 bases and 4 bases, with 9 bases remaining between them. Germline V gene sequence: CDR1 LGHNT, CDR2 FRNRAP. The TCR library protocol attached unique molecular identifiers to the individual cDNA molecules. TCRdb processed the 5' RACE reads anew with MiXCR; each CDR3 protein has one entry. The sample shows around 78,000 distinct CDR3 sequences, around 10% of them seen only once. This clonotype was counted many times. This sequence was found in an adult who was a healthcare worker with PCR-confirmed SARS-CoV-2 infection or an uninfected control (not recorded which). This sequence joins TRBV12-5 and TRBJ1-2; perhaps TRBD1 as D (5 bases). The sample was whole blood, taken at baseline. The CDR3 sequence is CASGLDSYGYTF. The CDR3 DNA reads TGTGCTAGTGGCCTAGACAGCTATGGCTACACCTTC.